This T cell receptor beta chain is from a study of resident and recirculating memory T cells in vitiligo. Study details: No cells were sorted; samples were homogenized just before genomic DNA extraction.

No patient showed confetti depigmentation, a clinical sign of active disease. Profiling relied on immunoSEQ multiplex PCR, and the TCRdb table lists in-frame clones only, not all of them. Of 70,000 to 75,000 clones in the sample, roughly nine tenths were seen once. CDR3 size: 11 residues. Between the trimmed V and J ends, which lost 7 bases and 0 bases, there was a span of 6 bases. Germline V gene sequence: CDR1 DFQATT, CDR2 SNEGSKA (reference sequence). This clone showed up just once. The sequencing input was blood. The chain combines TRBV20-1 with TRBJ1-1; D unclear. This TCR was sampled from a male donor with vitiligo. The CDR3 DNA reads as TGCAGTGGCACATTGAACACTGAAGCTTTCTTT. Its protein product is CSGTLNTEAFF.